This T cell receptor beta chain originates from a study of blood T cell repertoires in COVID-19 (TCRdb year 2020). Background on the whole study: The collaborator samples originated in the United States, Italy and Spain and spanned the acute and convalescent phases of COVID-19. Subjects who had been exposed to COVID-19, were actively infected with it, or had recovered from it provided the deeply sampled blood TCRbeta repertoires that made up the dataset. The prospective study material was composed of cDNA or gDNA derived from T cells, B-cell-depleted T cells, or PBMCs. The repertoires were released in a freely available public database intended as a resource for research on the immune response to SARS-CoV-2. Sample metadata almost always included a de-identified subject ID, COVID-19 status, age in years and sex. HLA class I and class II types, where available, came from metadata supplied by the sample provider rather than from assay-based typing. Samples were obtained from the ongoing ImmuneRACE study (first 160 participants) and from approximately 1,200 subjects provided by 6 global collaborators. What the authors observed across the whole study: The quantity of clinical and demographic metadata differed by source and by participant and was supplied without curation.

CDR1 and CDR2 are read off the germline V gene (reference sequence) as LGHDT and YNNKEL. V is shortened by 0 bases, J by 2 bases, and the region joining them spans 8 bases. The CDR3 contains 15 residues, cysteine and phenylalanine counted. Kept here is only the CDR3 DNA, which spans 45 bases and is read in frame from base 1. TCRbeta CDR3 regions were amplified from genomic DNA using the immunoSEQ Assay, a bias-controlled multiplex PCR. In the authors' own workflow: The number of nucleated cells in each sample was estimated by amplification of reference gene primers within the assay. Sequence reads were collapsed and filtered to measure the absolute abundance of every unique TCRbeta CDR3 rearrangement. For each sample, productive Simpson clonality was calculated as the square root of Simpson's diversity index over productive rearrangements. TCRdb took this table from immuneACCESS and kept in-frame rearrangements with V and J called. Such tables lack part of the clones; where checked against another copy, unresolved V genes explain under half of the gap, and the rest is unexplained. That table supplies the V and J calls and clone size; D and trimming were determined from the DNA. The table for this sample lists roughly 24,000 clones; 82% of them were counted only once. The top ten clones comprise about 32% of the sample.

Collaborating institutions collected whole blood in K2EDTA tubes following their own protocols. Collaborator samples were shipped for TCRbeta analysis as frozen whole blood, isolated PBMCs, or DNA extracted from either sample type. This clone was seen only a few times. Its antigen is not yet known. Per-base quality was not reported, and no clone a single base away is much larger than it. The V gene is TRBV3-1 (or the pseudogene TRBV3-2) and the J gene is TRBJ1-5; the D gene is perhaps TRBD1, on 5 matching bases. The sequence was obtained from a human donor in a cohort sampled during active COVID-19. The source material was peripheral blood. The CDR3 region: CASSQDGGGNQPQHF. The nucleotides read TGTGCCAGCAGCCAAGATGGGGGGGGCAATCAGCCCCAGCATTTT.